This T cell receptor beta chain came from a study of blood T cell repertoires in COVID-19 (dated by TCRdb to about 2020). Turning to the overall study: Collaborator samples came from the United States, Italy and Spain and covered acute and convalescent phases of COVID-19. The prospective study material was composed of cDNA or gDNA derived from T cells, B-cell-depleted T cells, or PBMCs. The dataset comprised deeply sampled blood TCRbeta repertoires from subjects exposed to, actively infected with, or recovered from COVID-19. A freely available public database, intended as a resource for researchers studying the immune response to SARS-CoV-2, is where the repertoires were released. The samples were drawn from two sources: the first 160 participants of the ongoing ImmuneRACE study, and 1,254 subjects contributed by 6 global collaborators. The sample metadata nearly always contained a de-identified subject ID, COVID-19 status, age in years and sex. Where HLA class I and class II types were available, the types were taken from metadata supplied by the sample provider, not from assay-based typing. The study at large found these results: The amount of clinical and demographic metadata varied by source and participant and was provided uncurated.

TCRbeta CDR3 regions were amplified from genomic DNA using the immunoSEQ Assay, a bias-controlled multiplex PCR. The study's processing was this. The number of nucleated cells in each sample was estimated from the amplification of reference gene primers within the assay. To quantify the absolute abundance of each unique TCRbeta CDR3 rearrangement, sequence reads were collapsed and filtered. For each sample, productive Simpson clonality was calculated by taking the square root of Simpson's diversity index across productive rearrangements. TCRdb stores this immuneACCESS table with in-frame sequences only. Part of the clones is absent; in the studies checked, under half of the shortfall reflects unresolved V genes, and no reason is known for the rest. V and J calls and clone size are copied from that table; D and trimming were computed from the DNA. The sample records about 80,000 clones, 70% to 90% of which are singletons. The ten most abundant clones make up around 16% of the sample.

Whole blood was collected in K2EDTA tubes by collaborating institutions according to the institutions' own protocols. For TCRbeta analysis, collaborator samples were shipped as frozen whole blood, as isolated PBMCs, or as DNA extracted from either sample type. To note about this clone: The target of this receptor is not known. Nothing much larger sits one base from this clone, and base qualities are not available.

CDR3 length: 13 amino acids, cysteine to phenylalanine. CDR3 DNA only is kept here, 39 bases in frame from base 1. The germline V gene (reference sequence) supplies CDR1 MNHNY and CDR2 SVGAGI. Trimming removed 0 bases from V and 9 bases from J, leaving 11 bases between the germline ends. The chain is assembled from TRBV6-6 and TRBJ2-5, with the D gene uncertain. This receptor was identified in a woman older than 75 with acute or convalescent COVID-19. Sequenced sample: peripheral blood. The sequence in DNA is TGTGCCAGCAGTTACTCGACATCTACGGCCCAGTACTTC. It is translated as CASSYSTSTAQYF.